Detailed here is one T cell receptor beta chain. Its target is not known. CDR3 length: 13 amino acids. Per germline, CDR1 SGDLS and CDR2 YYNGEE. The J segment lost 8 bases and the V segment lost 3 bases, leaving 5 bases of the junction unmatched. The data derive from a study of cytomegalovirus exposure and HLA in healthy donors. The table came from immunoSEQ multiplex PCR; TCRdb's copy has only in-frame clones and leaves some out. Of about 58,000 clones listed, more than 75% are singletons. The study's findings and limits: For cytomegalovirus status, the classifier reportedly gave diagnoses with high specificity and sensitivity. That first-cohort TCR clusters tended to co-occur in the 100 to 150 validation repertoires was found in a later analysis. Across donors, most TCRs were seen rarely, yet some public ones were widespread.

This TCR was recovered from a man between 18 and 35 years old in good health and CMV-seronegative. Sequences were obtained from PBMCs. This sequence joins TRBV9 and TRBJ1-2, with 9 bases identical to TRBD1. The CDR3 nucleotides are TGTGCCAGCAGCGGGACAGGGGCAGGGGGCTACACCTTC. Encoded protein: CASSGTGAGGYTF.